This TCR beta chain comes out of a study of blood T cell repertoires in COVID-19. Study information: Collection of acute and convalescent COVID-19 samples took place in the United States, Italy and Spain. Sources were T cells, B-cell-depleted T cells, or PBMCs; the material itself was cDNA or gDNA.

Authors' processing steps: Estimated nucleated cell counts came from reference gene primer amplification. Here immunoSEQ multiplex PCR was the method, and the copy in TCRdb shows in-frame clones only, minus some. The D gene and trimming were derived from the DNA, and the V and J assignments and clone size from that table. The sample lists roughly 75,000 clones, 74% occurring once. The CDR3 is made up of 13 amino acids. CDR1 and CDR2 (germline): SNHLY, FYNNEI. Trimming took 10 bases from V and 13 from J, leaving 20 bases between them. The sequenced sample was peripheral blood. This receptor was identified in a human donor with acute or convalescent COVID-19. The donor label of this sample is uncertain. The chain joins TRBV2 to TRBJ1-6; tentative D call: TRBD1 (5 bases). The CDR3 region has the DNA TGTGCCAACACTATGGATCAGGGCTCCCCCCTCCACTTT. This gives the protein CANTMDQGSPLHF.